A single sample gave rise to the 26 T cell receptor beta chains below, sequenced in a study of OX40 agonist ivuxolimab in advanced cancers. The assay was immunoSEQ multiplex PCR, and TCRdb's table has in-frame clones only and misses some. This table has roughly 100,000 clones, 70% to 90% appearing once. The sample consisted of CD4+ or CD8+ T cells sorted from blood, taken in a trial of the OX40 agonist ivuxolimab. These receptors all come from an adult with an advanced solid tumor such as melanoma, head and neck, liver or kidney cancer.

V usage is TRBV14 and J usage is TRBJ2-5, with TRBD2 identical over 8 bases. The CDR3 loop spans 16 amino acids. The trim removed 2 bases at V and 5 bases at J, leaving 10 bases unmatched. Germline lookup yields CDR1 SGHDN and CDR2 FVKESK. This CDR3 is CASSQRSGILQETQYF. The CDR3 region has the DNA TGTGCCAGCAGCCAACGTAGCGGGATTCTTCAGGAGACCCAGTACTTC.

V is TRBV5-1 and J is TRBJ1-2, with TRBD1 matching 9 bases. Trimming removed 2 bases from V and 4 bases from J; junction bases left unmatched: 15. CDR3 length: 18 amino acids. Per germline, CDR1 SGHRS and CDR2 YFSETQ. The CDR3 DNA follows: TGCGCCAGCAGCTTACAGGCCCAGGAGCGGGACAGGGCCTATGGCTACACCTTC. Protein product: CASSLQAQERDRAYGYTF.

The chain employs TRBV10-3 and TRBJ2-5; possibly TRBD1 for D (5 bases). The CDR3 sequence is 15 residues long. The germline gives CDR1 ENHRY, CDR2 SYGVKD. Trimming removed 0 bases from V and 5 bases from J, with 13 bases in between. CDR3 DNA sequence: TGTGCCATCAGTGAGTCGAAGAGGACAAGTGAGACCCAGTACTTC. This gives the protein CAISESKRTSETQYF.

The chain employs TRBV5-1 and TRBJ1-2; D not resolved. V was pared by 1 base and J by 8 bases, with 15 bases between. The germline gives CDR1 SGHRS, CDR2 YFSETQ. The CDR3 runs 14 residues. The CDR3 protein is CASSLLERVGGYTF. The CDR3 bases are TGCGCCAGCAGCTTGTTGGAGAGGGTGGGAGGCTACACCTTC.

By proportion, this clone is medium-sized. The chain carries TRBV9 and TRBJ1-1; D is undetermined. V lost 3 bases and J 1 base, leaving 13 bases between the germline ends. Germline CDR1 is SGDLS and CDR2 is YYNGEE. The CDR3 is made up of 15 amino acids. CDR3: CASSGGVWSNTEAFF. The CDR3 DNA is TGTGCCAGCAGCGGCGGGGTTTGGTCGAACACTGAAGCTTTCTTT.

The chain uses TRBV9 and TRBJ2-1; 8 bases line up with TRBD2. CDR3 length equals 13 residues. After removal of 4 bases from V and 8 bases from J, the junction contained 5 bases not matched to a gene. Germline V gene lookup returns CDR1 SGDLS and CDR2 YYNGEE. Written as DNA, the CDR3 is TGTGCCAGCAGCCCCGGGGGGGGCGATGAGCAGTTCTTC. Residues: CASSPGGGDEQFF.

The chain uses TRBV28 and TRBJ1-4; 7 bases are a match to TRBD1. This CDR3 region has 14 residues. Germline values: CDR1 MDHEN, CDR2 SYDVKM. The ends lost 7 bases at V and 8 bases at J; junction bases unmatched: 10. The DNA for the CDR3 is TGTGCCAGCACCGGGACAGCCTCTGGCGAAAAACTGTTTTTT. Amino acids: CASTGTASGEKLFF.

The rearrangement links TRBV6-5 to TRBJ2-7, with D hard to call. The CDR3 loop spans 11 amino acids. Germline V lookup: CDR1 MNHEY, CDR2 SVGAGI. V gave up 5 bases and J gave up 3 bases, with 5 bases separating them. This CDR3 reads CASSLGYEQYF. The CDR3 DNA reads TGTGCCAGCAGTCTGGGCTACGAGCAGTACTTC.

This chain links TRBV5-1 with TRBJ1-4; maybe TRBD1 (5 bases). CDR3 length: 14 residues. The V and J ends lost 6 bases and 6 bases respectively, with 15 bases between them. Per germline, CDR1 SGHRS and CDR2 YFSETQ. CDR3: CASTTGGGDEKLFF. CDR3 nucleotide sequence: TGCGCCAGCACCACGGGCGGGGGAGATGAAAAACTGTTTTTT.

This rearrangement joins TRBV13 to TRBJ2-7; 9 bases are shared with TRBD1. Germline V gene data show CDR1 as PRHDT and CDR2 as FYEKMQ (reference sequence). CDR3 size: 14 residues. V lost 0 bases, J lost 6 bases, and 3 bases stayed unmatched. CDR3 DNA sequence: TGTGCCAGCAGCTTAGGACAGGGGGCAGGCGAGCAGTACTTC. Translating gives CASSLGQGAGEQYF.

This clone was detected a few times. The genes are TRBV5-1 and TRBJ2-3, with 10 bases lining up with TRBD2. V lost 4 bases to trimming and J lost 6 bases; unmatched junction nucleotides: 5. The CDR3 covers 14 residues. Germline V gene lookup returns CDR1 SGHRS and CDR2 YFSETQ. CDR3 amino acids: CASSPGTSDDTQYF. Here the CDR3 DNA reads TGCGCCAGCAGCCCTGGGACTAGCGATGATACGCAGTATTTT.

The rearrangement uses TRBV14 and TRBJ2-7; D might be TRBD2 (6 bases). The CDR3 runs to 14 residues. Germline V CDR1 and CDR2: SGHDN, FVKESK. V lost 5 bases and J 3 bases, leaving 14 bases between the germline ends. CDR3 sequence (DNA): TGTGCCAGCAGCACGACTAGAAACCTCTACGAGCAGTACTTC. It codes for CASSTTRNLYEQYF.

This clone was seen a single time. The chain employs TRBV5-1 and TRBJ1-6; weak D call: TRBD1 (5 bases). V was shortened by 0 bases and J by 6 bases, with 13 bases between the two germline ends. Germline CDR1 is SGHRS and CDR2 is YFSETQ. The CDR3 totals 16 residues. The chain's CDR3 is CASSLAAGTPNSPLHF. As DNA, the CDR3 is TGCGCCAGCAGCTTGGCCGCCGGGACTCCTAATTCACCCCTCCACTTT.

V usage is TRBV6-5 and J usage is TRBJ2-1; TRBD1 matches 7 bases. Looked up from germline, CDR1 is MNHEY and CDR2 is SVGAGI. CDR3 size: 12 residues. Unmatched junction bases numbered 3, after V lost 4 bases and J lost 9 bases. The CDR3 DNA follows: TGTGCCAGCAGTTCAACAGGGGCTGAGCAGTTCTTC. Its translation: CASSSTGAEQFF.

The chain recombines TRBV4-1 with TRBJ1-1; D is uncertain. The CDR3 contains 16 residues. From germline, CDR1 is MGHRA and CDR2 YSYEKL. Trimming stripped 1 base from V and 4 bases from J, with 16 bases between. The CDR3 nucleotides read TGCGCCAGCAGCCAAGGTAATACACCATCGGTCACTGAAGCTTTCTTT. This gives the protein CASSQGNTPSVTEAFF.

Remarks on this clone: A single base separates this from a much larger clone, so it may be a read error. J is TRBJ2-6 and V is TRBV6-4; D uncertain. The ends were cut back, 3 bases at V and 0 bases at J, with 6 bases in the middle. Germline CDR1 is MRHNA and CDR2 is SNTAGT. The CDR3 runs 15 residues. CDR3 amino acids: CASSEDNSGANVLTF. The CDR3 nucleotides are TGTGCCAGCAGTGAAGACAACTCTGGGGCCAACGTCCTGACTTTC.

The chain uses TRBV14 and TRBJ2-4, with D perhaps matching TRBD2 (7 bases). CDR3 length: 16 amino acids. The V and J ends lost 3 bases and 7 bases respectively, with 19 bases between them. CDR1 and CDR2 (germline): SGHDN, FVKESK. The CDR3 DNA sequence: TGTGCCAGCAGCCAGAGAGCGGGACACTGGGGCAACATTCAGTACTTC. Translating gives CASSQRAGHWGNIQYF.

The chain has TRBV6-5 and TRBJ2-1; D remains unclear. Per the germline V gene, CDR1 is MNHEY and CDR2 is SVGAGI. Trimming stripped 0 bases from V and 6 bases from J, with 12 bases between. The CDR3 has 15 amino acids. This CDR3 reads CASSYSGPPSNEQFF. DNA for the CDR3: TGTGCCAGCAGTTACTCAGGGCCCCCGTCCAATGAGCAGTTCTTC.

This sequence joins TRBV2 and TRBJ2-6, with TRBD1 matching over 10 bases. This CDR3 spans 17 amino acids. Germline V gives CDR1 SNHLY, CDR2 FYNNEI. V gave up 6 bases and J gave up 0 bases; unmatched junction bases: 5. The CDR3 reads CASSPRDRGSGANVLTF. CDR3 coding DNA: TGTGCCAGCAGCCCCCGGGACAGGGGCTCTGGGGCCAACGTCCTGACTTTC.

The chain is built from TRBV27 and TRBJ1-1; D remains ambiguous. CDR1 and CDR2 (germline): MNHEY, SMNVEV (reference sequence). V was trimmed by 4 bases and J by 0 bases, leaving 9 bases between them. The CDR3 loop spans 14 amino acids. CDR3 protein: CASSSGGVNTEAFF. In nucleotides, the CDR3 is TGTGCCAGCAGTTCAGGCGGGGTGAACACTGAAGCTTTCTTT.

The V and J genes are TRBV2 and TRBJ2-7, with 11 bases that match TRBD2. Trimming took 6 bases from V and 2 from J; bases not matched to a gene: 6. The germline V gene encodes CDR1 SNHLY and CDR2 FYNNEI. This CDR3 is 15 amino acids long. The CDR3 region is CASRETSGSPYEQYF. CDR3 sequence (DNA): TGTGCCAGCAGGGAAACTAGCGGGAGCCCCTACGAGCAGTACTTC.

This clone was counted only a few times. The chain carries TRBV27 and TRBJ1-5; D gene uncertain. V was trimmed by 7 bases and J by 6 bases, leaving 10 bases between them. Per the germline V gene, CDR1 is MNHEY and CDR2 is SMNVEV (reference sequence). CDR3 length equals 12 residues. CDR3 sequence: CASKTGAQPQHF. In nucleotides, the CDR3 is TGTGCCAGCAAGACGGGTGCTCAGCCCCAGCATTTT.

Here the CDR3 DNA reads TGCAGCGCGTTTTTTGGGGGCGGGGAGCTGTTTTTT. Translating gives CSAFFGGGELFF. This chain joins TRBV29-1 and TRBJ2-2, with D perhaps being TRBD1 or TRBD2 (5 bases each). Germline V gene sequence: CDR1 SQVTM, CDR2 ANQGSEA. CDR3 length: 12 residues. Trimming left V 7 bases short and J 7 bases short, with 13 bases between.

The chain recombines TRBV19 with TRBJ2-1; D unclear. There are 14 residues in the CDR3. Germline values: CDR1 LNHDA, CDR2 SQIVND (reference sequence). Trimming cost V 0 bases and J 4 bases, with 7 bases left between them. CDR3 amino acids: CASSIDRIYNEQFF. The CDR3 coding sequence is TGTGCCAGTAGTATAGATAGGATTTACAATGAGCAGTTCTTC.

The V call is TRBV5-1, the J call TRBJ2-5; TRBD2 aligns across 7 bases. CDR3 length: 11 residues. The trim removed 6 bases at V and 5 bases at J, leaving 1 base unmatched. Per germline, CDR1 SGHRS and CDR2 YFSETQ. CDR3 bases: TGCGCCAGCAACGGGGGGGAGACCCAGTACTTC. Translation: CASNGGETQYF.

This chain joins TRBV10-2 and TRBJ1-1, with 7 nucleotides matching TRBD1. J gave up 3 bases and V 7 bases, and 8 bases lay outside the gene matches. Germline V gives CDR1 WSHSY, CDR2 SAAADI. The CDR3 sequence is 14 residues long. CDR3 coding DNA: TGCGCCAGCACTACCGGGACAGATTACACTGAAGCTTTCTTT. It translates to CASTTGTDYTEAFF.